The 26 T cell receptor beta chains below all came from one sample that was sequenced in a study of T cell clonality in common variable immunodeficiency (dated by TCRdb to the mid-2010s). The paper as a whole reports these results and caveats: CVID TCRbeta sequences were reported to have fewer deletions and N-nucleotide insertions and to lack highly modified clones with 13 or more V deletions.

Libraries came from the immunoSEQ multiplex PCR assay. The table was pulled from immuneACCESS by TCRdb, which kept in-frame rearrangements only. Such tables lose some clones; where checked, under half of the loss comes from unresolved V genes, and the rest has no known cause. This sample shows under 15,000 clones, and none of them turns up only once. The ten largest clonotypes hold approximately 7.7% of the sample. Their antigen targets remain unknown. Sequencing was done on a sample of peripheral blood mononuclear cells. These receptors originate from a human donor with common variable immunodeficiency.

In regard to this clone: The read ends 3 residues shy of where the CDR3 ends; the end is completed using the germline J gene. V is TRBV19 and J is TRBJ1-2; D is unresolved. The CDR3 contains 13 residues. Per the germline V gene, CDR1 is LNHDA and CDR2 is SQIVND (reference sequence). The V end was cut by 5 bases, the J end by 0 bases, with 7 bases between. The chain's CDR3 is CASSLPTNYGYTF. Incomplete CDR3 DNA: TGTGCCAGTAGTCTACCAACTAACTATGGC.

This clone came up a few times. The observed sequence ends 3 residues before the CDR3 terminus, with the missing tail filled in from the germline J gene. The V and J genes are TRBV30 and TRBJ1-4; possibly TRBD1 for D (5 bases). In germline, CDR1 is GTSNPN, CDR2 SVGIG (reference sequence). V lost 8 bases, J lost 0 bases, and 13 bases lay in between. CDR3 length: 14 residues. The CDR3 DNA, read in part, is TGTGCCGGGGGGGGATTTTCAACTAATGAAAAA. This encodes CAGGGFSTNEK. The CDR3 reads in full as CAGGGFSTNEKLFF.

There are many counts of this clone. The read comes to an end 3 residues before the CDR3 does, leaving the germline J gene to fill in the end. This chain uses TRBV18 with TRBJ1-5, with 7 bases identical to TRBD1. V was clipped by 0 bases and J by 4 bases; unmatched bases: 6. The CDR3 has 16 residues. Germline V gives CDR1 KGHSH, CDR2 LQKENI. This CDR3 is CASSPPGGQANQPQHF. The sequenced part of the CDR3 DNA is TGTGCCAGCTCACCACCGGGCGGACAGGCTAATCAGCCC.

Points on this clone: The read stops 3 residues short of the end of the CDR3; the missing end is completed from the germline J gene. This chain joins TRBV18 and TRBJ1-1, with D hard to call. The length of the CDR3 is 18 residues. Trimming cost V 0 bases and J 4 bases, with 21 bases left between them. The germline V gene encodes CDR1 KGHSH and CDR2 LQKENI. This chain's CDR3 is CASSPPLSAAPAGTEAFF. The CDR3 DNA, read in part, is TGTGCCAGCTCACCACCACTTTCGGCGGCGCCGGCGGGCACTGAA.

This clone was seen only a few times. Coverage ceases 3 residues before the CDR3 finishes, and the germline J gene fills in the end. The chain joins TRBV2 to TRBJ2-5; 8 bases map to TRBD1. Trimming removed 7 bases from V and 5 bases from J; junction bases left unmatched: 12. CDR3 length equals 15 residues. Germline-derived CDR1 and CDR2 are SNHLY and FYNNEI. The CDR3 is CASILDRAMGETQYF. The CDR3 bases that were read are TGTGCCAGCATCCTGGACAGGGCCATGGGGGAGACC.

Concerning this clone itself: Sequencing ends 3 residues short of the CDR3 end; the germline J gene provides the rest. This chain joins TRBV11-2 and TRBJ2-7, with 7 bases fitting TRBD2. V was pared by 5 bases and J by 2 bases, with 6 bases of the junction left unmatched. Germline CDR1 is SGHAT and CDR2 is FQNNGV. This CDR3 has 14 residues. The sequenced CDR3 bases are TGTGCCAGCAGCCGTCTCGGGGGGACCTACGAG. Translation: CASSRLGGTYE. The complete CDR3 reads CASSRLGGTYEQYF.

Comments on this clone: The read ends 3 residues shy of where the CDR3 ends; the end is completed using the germline J gene. This sequence joins TRBV30 and TRBJ2-5, with 7 bases fitting TRBD2. The trim removed 5 bases at V and 1 base at J, leaving 7 bases unmatched. This CDR3 is built from 14 residues. From germline, CDR1 is GTSNPN and CDR2 SVGIG (reference sequence). This chain's CDR3 is CAWWRGTLQETQYF. The covered CDR3 bases are TGTGCCTGGTGGCGGGGGACCCTCCAAGAGACC.

This clone was picked up a small number of times. The DNA ends 3 residues before the CDR3 does, and the rest of the CDR3 is filled in from the germline J gene. The V call is TRBV19, the J call TRBJ1-5, with a possible D match to TRBD1 (6 bases). The length of the CDR3 is 14 residues. Germline V gene lookup returns CDR1 LNHDA and CDR2 SQIVND (reference sequence). The germline V and J ends were trimmed by 7 bases and 2 bases, with 12 bases remaining between them. The covered CDR3 bases are TGTGCCAGTAATCGTCCAGGGGGCAATCAGCCC. As protein: CASNRPGGNQP. The whole CDR3 sequence is CASNRPGGNQPQHF.

A note on this clone: The CDR3 end lies 3 residues beyond the end of the read and is filled in from the germline J gene. The genes are TRBV7-3 and TRBJ2-5; 9 bases fit TRBD1. Germline values: CDR1 SGHTA, CDR2 FQGTGA. V was pared by 6 bases and J by 3 bases, with 8 bases of the junction left unmatched. The CDR3 extends over 15 amino acids. Here the CDR3 reads CASSNPGQGKETQYF. CDR3 DNA (partial): TGTGCCAGCAGTAACCCGGGACAGGGAAAAGAGACC.

A few counts support this clone. The CDR3 extends 3 residues past the end of the read, so its final part is completed from the germline J gene. The rearrangement links TRBV7-9 to TRBJ2-1, with 11 nucleotides matching TRBD2. Germline assignment: CDR1 SEHNR and CDR2 FQNEAQ (reference sequence). The CDR3 contains 15 residues. J was trimmed by 5 bases and V by 0 bases; bases with no gene match: 0. CDR3 protein: CASSLATSGDNEQFF. The DNA read from the CDR3 is TGTGCCAGCAGCTTAGCGACTAGCGGGGACAATGAG.

This clone was seen a handful of times. The observed sequence ends 3 residues before the CDR3 terminus, with the missing tail filled in from the germline J gene. The rearrangement links TRBV19 to TRBJ2-5; possible D gene TRBD2, 6 bases. This CDR3 comprises 15 residues. Germline CDR1 is LNHDA and CDR2 is SQIVND (reference sequence). V was trimmed by 2 bases and J by 5 bases, leaving 15 bases between them. The sequenced part of the CDR3 DNA is TGTGCCAGTAGTATAATCGCGGGGAGGTACGAGACC. Translated, it gives CASSIIAGRYET. The full CDR3 reads CASSIIAGRYETQYF.

This clone has just a few counts. The read ends 3 residues early relative to the CDR3; the germline J gene fills the gap. The rearrangement uses TRBV6-1 and TRBJ1-2, with 10 bases identical to TRBD1. The V segment lost 2 bases and the J segment 3 bases; nucleotides outside the gene matches: 9. The CDR3 extends over 17 amino acids. Germline V CDR1 and CDR2: MNHNS, SASEGT. CDR3: CASSEPDRGGYDYGYTF. Partial CDR3 DNA: TGTGCCAGCAGTGAACCGGACAGGGGGGGGTATGACTATGGC.

Turning to this clone: The read ends 3 residues before the CDR3 terminus; that terminus is restored from the germline J gene. This chain connects TRBV7-8 to TRBJ2-7, with D possibly being TRBD2 (6 bases). From germline, CDR1 is SGHVS and CDR2 FQNEAQ. The CDR3 runs to 15 residues. V lost 0 bases and J lost 6, with 15 bases in between. The CDR3 region is CASSLAGLPPTEQYF. The part of the CDR3 DNA that was read is TGTGCCAGCAGCTTAGCGGGACTCCCCCCGACCGAG.

With respect to this clone: The CDR3 end falls 3 residues outside the read, so it is completed with the germline J gene. This sequence joins TRBV18 and TRBJ1-3; 8 bases match TRBD1. Losses at the gene ends were 6 bases for V and 2 bases for J; bases not matched to a gene: 9. The CDR3 has 16 amino acids. Germline V gene lookup returns CDR1 KGHSH and CDR2 LQKENI. The CDR3 here is CASSRPGQDPGNTIYF. CDR3 bases read: TGTGCCAGCTCTCGACCGGGACAGGATCCTGGAAACACC.

Note on this clone: From the germline J gene comes the end of the CDR3, since the read stops 3 residues before it. The chain links TRBV19 to TRBJ1-1, with no clear D. Germline V gene lookup returns CDR1 LNHDA and CDR2 SQIVND (reference sequence). The CDR3 sequence is 13 residues long. The ends were cut back, 3 bases at V and 1 base at J, with 6 bases in the middle. CDR3 amino acids: CASSIWANTEAFF. The CDR3 DNA, read in part, is TGTGCCAGTAGTATTTGGGCGAACACTGAA.

This clone was found a few times. The read ends 3 residues shy of where the CDR3 ends; the end is completed using the germline J gene. This rearrangement joins TRBV20-1 to TRBJ2-7, with 7 bases aligning to TRBD1. Germline trimming cut 5 bases from V and 2 bases from J; bases unmatched to any gene: 6. Germline V CDR1 and CDR2: DFQATT, SNEGSKA (reference sequence). CDR3 size: 13 residues. CDR3 loop: CSAADRVPYEQYF. Partial CDR3 DNA: TGCAGTGCTGCAGACAGGGTACCCTACGAG.

This clone was found a few times. The DNA ends 3 residues before the CDR3 does, and the rest of the CDR3 is filled in from the germline J gene. This chain connects TRBV20-1 to TRBJ1-6; the match to TRBD1 covers 9 bases. Trimming took 2 bases from V and 8 from J; bases not matched to a gene: 19. CDR3 length: 19 residues. Germline CDR1 is DFQATT and CDR2 is SNEGSKA (reference sequence). The CDR3 is CSARRLWDRDGVRDSPLHF. The CDR3 DNA, read in part, is TGCAGTGCTAGAAGGCTTTGGGACAGGGACGGGGTTAGGGATTCACCC.

The DNA read from the CDR3 is TGTGCCAGTACCAACGACAGGTTCACTGAA. This codes for CASTNDRFTE. The full-length CDR3 reads as CASTNDRFTEAFF. V is TRBV19 and J is TRBJ1-1; tentative D call: TRBD1 (6 bases). Read sequence stops 3 residues before the CDR3 end, and the germline J gene provides the missing end. CDR3 length: 13 amino acids. Germline values: CDR1 LNHDA, CDR2 SQIVND (reference sequence). V lost 7 bases to trimming and J lost 4 bases, with 13 bases between them.

This clone was picked up a small number of times. The read ends 3 residues early relative to the CDR3; the germline J gene fills the gap. The chain recombines TRBV6-1 with TRBJ2-7, with 7 bases that match TRBD1. Germline values: CDR1 MNHNS, CDR2 SASEGT. The CDR3 is 15 amino acids. After removal of 4 bases from V and 0 bases from J, the junction contained 6 bases not matched to a gene. CDR3 bases read: TGTGCCAGCAGTGGACAGGGCTGGGTCTCCTACGAG. Its translation: CASSGQGWVSYE. The whole CDR3 is CASSGQGWVSYEQYF.

This clone was picked up many times. The read is 3 residues too short to cover the CDR3 end, so that end is filled in from the germline J gene. The V gene is TRBV20-1, the J gene TRBJ1-1; TRBD1 matches 7 bases. The CDR3 consists of 15 residues. The V gene's germline CDR1 is DFQATT and CDR2 SNEGSKA (reference sequence). The covered CDR3 bases are TGCAGTGCTACAGGGACAGTTTCAGCCCTTAGGGAA. As protein: CSATGTVSALRE. The complete CDR3 reads CSATGTVSALREAFF.

This clone was found a few times. The read halts 3 residues ahead of the CDR3 end, with the missing end drawn from the germline J gene. V usage is TRBV30 and J usage is TRBJ2-7, with D hard to call. The CDR3 is made up of 14 amino acids. The germline V and J ends were trimmed by 1 base and 1 base, with 11 bases remaining between them. The V gene's germline CDR1 is GTSNPN and CDR2 SVGIG (reference sequence). The CDR3 reads CAWSAPHGSYEQYF. CDR3 DNA (partial): TGTGCCTGGAGTGCTCCGCACGGGTCCTACGAG.

A few counts support this clone. The read falls 3 residues short of the CDR3 end, and the missing part is taken from the germline J gene. V usage is TRBV19 and J usage is TRBJ2-1, with D tentatively TRBD2 (6 bases). This CDR3 comprises 16 residues. V was pared by 7 bases and J by 0 bases, with 16 bases between. Germline loops: CDR1 LNHDA, CDR2 SQIVND (reference sequence). The CDR3 DNA, read in part, is TGTGCCAGTAAGGGGCACCGGGGGAGCTCCTACAATGAG. The encoded protein is CASKGHRGSSYNE. From start to end, the CDR3 is CASKGHRGSSYNEQFF.

This clone was seen more than once but under ten times. The read halts 3 residues ahead of the CDR3 end, with the missing end drawn from the germline J gene. The genes are TRBV7-8 and TRBJ1-2; TRBD1 agrees at 7 bases. CDR1 and CDR2 from the germline V gene are SGHVS and FQNEAQ. The CDR3 length is 15 residues. The V gene end was trimmed by 1 base and the J gene end by 5 bases; junction bases not matched to a gene: 7. CDR3: CASSLESGRGYGYTF. CDR3 DNA, as far as it was read: TGTGCCAGCAGCTTAGAAAGTGGCAGGGGGTATGGC. The variable domain in full, completed from reference TRBV7-8 and TRBJ1-2, reads GAGVSQSPRYKVAKRGQDVALRCDPISGHVSLFWYQQALGQGPEFLTYFQNEAQLDKSGLPSDRFFAERPEGSVSTLKIQRTQQEDSAVYLCASSLESGRGYGYTFGSGTRLTVV.

A few counts support this clone. The read is 3 residues too short to cover the CDR3 end, so that end is filled in from the germline J gene. The chain employs TRBV6-2 or TRBV6-3 and TRBJ2-1; the match to TRBD2 covers 9 bases. J lost 2 bases, V lost 6 bases, and 5 bases had no gene match. Germline V gives CDR1 MNHEY, CDR2 SVGEGT. This CDR3 spans 15 amino acids. The CDR3 bases that were read are TGTGCCAGCAGGGACGCGGGGGGGCCCTACAATGAG. It is translated as CASRDAGGPYNE. The whole CDR3 reads CASRDAGGPYNEQFF.

This clone has only a few counts. The read ends 3 residues early relative to the CDR3; the germline J gene fills the gap. The V and J genes are TRBV6-1 and TRBJ1-2; TRBD1 matches at 7 bases. Germline CDR1 MNHNS, CDR2 SASEGT. Losses at the gene ends were 2 bases for V and 4 bases for J; bases not matched to a gene: 10. CDR3 length: 16 amino acids. CDR3 DNA, as far as it was read: TGTGCCAGCAGTGAAAGTCCTTTGGGACAGTTCTATGGC. Protein sequence: CASSESPLGQFYG. The CDR3 as a whole reads CASSESPLGQFYGYTF.

About this clone itself: The read is 3 residues too short to cover the CDR3 end, so that end is filled in from the germline J gene. J is TRBJ2-7 and V is TRBV19; 7 bases line up with TRBD1. The germline CDR1 and CDR2 sequences are LNHDA and SQIVND (reference sequence). CDR3 length equals 15 residues. After removal of 3 bases from V and 0 bases from J, the junction contained 5 bases not matched to a gene. The CDR3 bases that were read are TGTGCCAGTAGTATGGCAGGGGACAGCTCCTACGAG. Protein sequence: CASSMAGDSSYE. The complete CDR3 sequence is CASSMAGDSSYEQYF.